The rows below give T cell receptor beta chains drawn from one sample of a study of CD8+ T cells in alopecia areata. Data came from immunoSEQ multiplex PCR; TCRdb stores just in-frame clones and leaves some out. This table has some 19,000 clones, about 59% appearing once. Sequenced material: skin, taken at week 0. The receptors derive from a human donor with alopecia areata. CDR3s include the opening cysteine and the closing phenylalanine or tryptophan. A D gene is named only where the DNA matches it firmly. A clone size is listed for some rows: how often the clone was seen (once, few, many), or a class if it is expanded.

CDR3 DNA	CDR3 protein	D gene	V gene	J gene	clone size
TGTGCCAGCAGCAAACAGGGAGGCAATGAGCAGTTCTTC	CASSKQGGNEQFF	-	TRBV6-1	TRBJ2-1	few
TGTGCCAGCAGCTTGGTGTACAGGGGGACCGGGGAGCTGTTTTTT	CASSLVYRGTGELFF	TRBD1	TRBV5-5	TRBJ2-2	-
TGTGCCAGCAGGAAGGACCCCGGGGGGAAGGAGCAGTTCTTC	CASRKDPGGKEQFF	TRBD2	TRBV7-9	TRBJ2-1	-
TGTGCCAGTACCCCGGCGGCACTAAATCAGCCCCAGCATTTT	CASTPAALNQPQHF	-	TRBV19	TRBJ1-5	-
TGTGCCAGCTCACCGAGCCGGGGCACAGATACGCAGTATTTT	CASSPSRGTDTQYF	-	TRBV18	TRBJ2-3	-
TGCGCCAGCAGCCAAGAGGGAGGTAACTTCTACAATGAGCAGTTCTTC	CASSQEGGNFYNEQFF	-	TRBV4-1	TRBJ2-1	few
TGTGCCAGCAGATGGACCCAGAACACCGGGGAGCTGTTTTTT	CASRWTQNTGELFF	-	TRBV2	TRBJ2-2	-
TGTGCCAGCAGCTTAGGACTAGCGATGGGGGATGAGCAGTTCTTC	CASSLGLAMGDEQFF	TRBD2	TRBV7-8	TRBJ2-1	-
TGTGCCAGCAGTTTAACAGGACAGGGAATCGATGGCTACACCTTC	CASSLTGQGIDGYTF	TRBD1	TRBV27	TRBJ1-2	-
TGTGCCAGCAGCCCCCGTAGAGGGACTGAAGCTTTCTTT	CASSPRRGTEAFF	-	TRBV7-9	TRBJ1-1	few
TGTGCCAGCAGCTTAAGTGGGGGGGGCGCTGGGGCCAACGTCCTGACTTTC	CASSLSGGGAGANVLTF	-	TRBV7-6	TRBJ2-6	-
TGTGCCAGCAGTTCAGGGGATCTGGAGACCCAGTACTTC	CASSSGDLETQYF	-	TRBV7-2	TRBJ2-5	-
TGTGCCAGCAGCTTAGGGGGACAGGACCGGTTCTTC	CASSLGGQDRFF	TRBD1	TRBV7-2	TRBJ2-1	-
TGCGCCAGCAGCCAAAGGGGGGGGGCGCTGAGTCAGCCCCAGCATTTT	CASSQRGGALSQPQHF	-	TRBV4-1	TRBJ1-5	-
TGTGCCAGTACCCGGGGAGTCCGTTATGGCTACACCTTC	CASTRGVRYGYTF	-	TRBV19	TRBJ1-2	few
TGTGCCAGCAGGTCGTGGGGAACGGATTCCTCCTACGAGCAGTACTTC	CASRSWGTDSSYEQYF	-	TRBV5-6	TRBJ2-7	-
TGTGCCAGCAGTGTCACAGGGGCACGTGAAGCTTTCTTT	CASSVTGAREAFF	TRBD1	TRBV27	TRBJ1-1	-
TGTGCCAGCACCAAGACAGGGGTAAATCAGCCCCAGCATTTT	CASTKTGVNQPQHF	TRBD1	TRBV7-2	TRBJ1-5	-
TGTGCCAGCAGCCCACAGACAGGGGGCTTCTACGAGCAGTACTTC	CASSPQTGGFYEQYF	TRBD1	TRBV11-1	TRBJ2-7	once
TGTGCCAGCAGTTTGGTGACAGGAAGTGTTTCGGGAGAGACCCAGTACTTC	CASSLVTGSVSGETQYF	-	TRBV28	TRBJ2-5	-
TGTGCCAGCAGCTTAGTGCAGCATGACACAGATACGCAGTATTTT	CASSLVQHDTDTQYF	-	TRBV13	TRBJ2-3	-
TGTGCCAGCAGCGCCCCATTGGTACGGACAGGGCATGCTGGCTACACCTTC	CASSAPLVRTGHAGYTF	TRBD1	TRBV5-4	TRBJ1-2	-
TGTGCCAGCAGACGTGGACTAGCGGGGGGTTCAGTCTACAATGAGCAGTTCTTC	CASRRGLAGGSVYNEQFF	TRBD2	TRBV7-2	TRBJ2-1	few
TGTGCCAGCAGTGACCTTGAACCGGGACTAGCTAGGTACGCTTCCAGGGAGACCCAGTACTTC	CASSDLEPGLARYASRETQYF	TRBD2	TRBV6-4	TRBJ2-5	-
TGCGCCAGCAGTTTCGGACAGGGCGGCGGCTACACCTTC	CASSFGQGGGYTF	TRBD1	TRBV5-1	TRBJ1-2	few
TGTGCCAGCAGCCATCCTAGCGGGGGGACGAACACCGGGGAGCTGTTTTTT	CASSHPSGGTNTGELFF	TRBD2	TRBV4-2	TRBJ2-2	-
TGTGCCAGCAGCCAAGCGCGGACAGGGGGCCAAGAGACCCAGTACTTC	CASSQARTGGQETQYF	TRBD1	TRBV4-2	TRBJ2-5	-
TGTGCCAGCAGTTCGCGATCAGGGAGCACAGATACGCAGTATTTT	CASSSRSGSTDTQYF	-	TRBV7-2	TRBJ2-3	-
TGCGCCAGCAGCTTATTTTTATCGGGACTCAACTATGGCTACACCTTC	CASSLFLSGLNYGYTF	-	TRBV4-3	TRBJ1-2	-
TGTGCCAGCAGCCGCGGTCGCACAGGGGACTACGAGCAGTACTTC	CASSRGRTGDYEQYF	TRBD1	TRBV27	TRBJ2-7	-
TGTGCCAGCAGCTTCAAGGCGGGACAGGGTCAGGCTGAAGCTTTCTTT	CASSFKAGQGQAEAFF	TRBD1	TRBV13	TRBJ1-1	-
TGTGCCAGCTCAAGGGACATCCAAGAGACCCAGTACTTC	CASSRDIQETQYF	-	TRBV18	TRBJ2-5	once
TGTGCCAGCAGTTACGCGTACTCTGGGGCCAACGTCCTGACTTTC	CASSYAYSGANVLTF	-	TRBV6-5	TRBJ2-6	-
TGTGCCAGCAGCTTAAACCCAGGTGGGGGGAACACTGAAGCTTTCTTT	CASSLNPGGGNTEAFF	-	TRBV7-9	TRBJ1-1	-
TGTGCCACCAAAATCGGGACATCCTCCTACAATGAGCAGTTCTTC	CATKIGTSSYNEQFF	-	TRBV6-1	TRBJ2-1	few
TGTGCCAGCAGCTTACTTGACGGCGGCTATGGCTACACCTTC	CASSLLDGGYGYTF	-	TRBV7-9	TRBJ1-2	-
TGTGCCAGCAGTGAAGATCTCGTACGGAACACCATATATTTT	CASSEDLVRNTIYF	-	TRBV6-1	TRBJ1-3	-
TGCGCCAGCAGCTTGGGAGGGAACTATGGCTACACCTTC	CASSLGGNYGYTF	-	TRBV5-1	TRBJ1-2	-
TGTGCCAGCAGCTTGGGAGAGAACAATCAGCCCCAGCATTTT	CASSLGENNQPQHF	-	TRBV13	TRBJ1-5	large
TGTGCCATCATGAAAGACCGAAACACCATATATTTT	CAIMKDRNTIYF	-	TRBV10-3	TRBJ1-3	-
TGTGCTAGCAGCTTAAGGGAAGCTTTCTTT	CASSLREAFF	-	TRBV7-7	TRBJ1-1	-
TGTGCCAGCAGTGCGCAGGGCAGTTCACCCCTCCACTTT	CASSAQGSSPLHF	-	TRBV2	TRBJ1-6	once
TGTGCCAGTGGGGAGGAAGTACAGCCCCAGCATTTT	CASGEEVQPQHF	-	TRBV19	TRBJ1-5	-
TGTGCCAGCAGCTTGGGGACTAGCCGACAAGAGACCCAGTACTTC	CASSLGTSRQETQYF	TRBD2	TRBV7-3	TRBJ2-5	few
TGTGCCACCTATCGGACAGGGTCGACCTACGAGCAGTACTTC	CATYRTGSTYEQYF	TRBD1	TRBV6-1	TRBJ2-7	-
TGTGCCAGCAGCGCCCGACCTTTAACGGGGGGTGAAGCTTTCTTT	CASSARPLTGGEAFF	-	TRBV9	TRBJ1-1	-
TGTGCCAGCAGCCCCGGACAGTACGAGCAGTACTTC	CASSPGQYEQYF	-	TRBV7-2	TRBJ2-7	-
TGTGCCAGCAGCTGGAGGACAGGAGATACGCAGTATTTT	CASSWRTGDTQYF	TRBD1	TRBV7-6	TRBJ2-3	once
TGCAGCGCACAGGGGGCGGGTGAGCAGTACTTC	CSAQGAGEQYF	TRBD1	TRBV20-1	TRBJ2-7	-
TGTGCCAGCAGCTTGGAGGTTAGCACAGATACGCAGTATTTT	CASSLEVSTDTQYF	-	TRBV4-2	TRBJ2-3	-
TGTGCCAGCAGCTTGAGGGGGGGGGTCACCGGGGAGCTGTTTTTT	CASSLRGGVTGELFF	-	TRBV5-4	TRBJ2-2	few
TGTGCCAGCAAGCGAATGAACACCGGGGAGCTGTTTTTT	CASKRMNTGELFF	-	TRBV27	TRBJ2-2	-
TGCGCCAGCAGCCAGGCCAGATCCGGGACAGGGAGAGGCGAGCAGTACTTC	CASSQARSGTGRGEQYF	TRBD1	TRBV4-1	TRBJ2-7	-
TGTGCCAGCAGCCGAAGCGGGCGATACAATGAGCAGTTCTTC	CASSRSGRYNEQFF	-	TRBV7-2	TRBJ2-1	-
TGTGCCAGCAGCTTAGCACAGTTGAACACTGAAGCTTTCTTT	CASSLAQLNTEAFF	-	TRBV11-2	TRBJ1-1	-
TGTGCCAGCAGCTTAGGGAGCGGGGCCAACTATGGCTACACCTTC	CASSLGSGANYGYTF	-	TRBV7-8	TRBJ1-2	-
TGTGCCAGCAGTCTTGGAGGGGCGGGGCGCCACCCACAGTACTTC	CASSLGGAGRHPQYF	-	TRBV6-6	TRBJ2-7	few
TGCGCCAGCAGCCAAGAGTCCCTCGACAGGGGTATTATTTTCTCTGAAAAACTGTTTTTT	CASSQESLDRGIIFSEKLFF	TRBD1	TRBV4-3	TRBJ1-4	-